This record covers a single TCR beta chain. This clone's antigen is unknown. No per-base quality is available; no much larger clone lies one base away. This entry belongs to a study of blood T cell repertoires in COVID-19 (dated by TCRdb to 2018 to 2020). Some background on the complete study: The collaborator samples originated in the United States, Italy and Spain and spanned the acute and convalescent phases of COVID-19. Deeply sampled blood TCRbeta repertoires from subjects exposed to, actively infected with, or recovered from COVID-19 were included in the dataset. Where available, HLA class I and class II types were obtained from metadata supplied by the sample provider rather than from assay-based typing. The material from the prospective study consisted of cDNA or gDNA derived from T cells, B-cell-depleted T cells, or PBMCs. Nearly every sample came with metadata listing a de-identified subject ID, COVID-19 status, age in years and sex. The samples were drawn from two sources: the first 160 participants of the ongoing ImmuneRACE study, and approximately 1,300 subjects contributed by 6 global collaborators. The repertoires were made available in a free public database intended to serve as a resource for research on the immune response to SARS-CoV-2.

Study-level results and caveats: How much clinical and demographic metadata was included differed by source and by participant, and the metadata was provided uncurated.

The immunoSEQ Assay, a bias-controlled multiplex PCR, was used to amplify TCRbeta CDR3 regions from genomic DNA. Processing in the source paper ran as follows. Within the assay, amplification of reference gene primers was used to estimate how many nucleated cells each sample contained. To quantify the absolute abundance of each unique TCRbeta CDR3 rearrangement, sequence reads were collapsed and filtered. Productive Simpson clonality was computed per sample as the square root of Simpson's diversity index over productive rearrangements. As stored in TCRdb, this immuneACCESS dataset retains in-frame rearrangements with V and J assigned. A fraction of the clones does not appear; measured against another copy, unresolved V genes explain less than half of the discrepancy, and the remainder lacks a known reason. The D gene and trimming were derived from the DNA, and the V and J assignments and clone size from that table. This sample gives nearly 350,000 clones in total; 87% of them show up just once. Nearly 6.5% of the sample lies in the top ten.

One collaborating source in Seattle enrolled patients while the patients were actively infected and followed the patients over time throughout the course of disease. Each collaborating institution followed its own protocols to collect whole blood in K2EDTA tubes. For TCRbeta analysis, collaborator samples were shipped as frozen whole blood, as isolated PBMCs, or as DNA extracted from either sample type. Sequenced: peripheral blood. The sequence came from a woman aged 50 to 65 with COVID-19, enrolled during active disease.

At the DNA level, the sequence is TGTGCCAGTAGTTTCACTCGCGGCACAGATACGCAGTATTTT. Its protein product is CASSFTRGTDTQYF. This receptor chain uses TRBV19 and TRBJ2-3, with the D gene uncertain. From the cysteine through the phenylalanine, the CDR3 covers 14 amino acids. Only CDR3 DNA is held: 42 bases, read in frame from base 1. V gives up 5 bases and J gives up 1 base, and the segment between their germline ends measures 10 bases. Looking up the germline V gene (reference sequence) yields CDR1 LNHDA and CDR2 SQIVND.